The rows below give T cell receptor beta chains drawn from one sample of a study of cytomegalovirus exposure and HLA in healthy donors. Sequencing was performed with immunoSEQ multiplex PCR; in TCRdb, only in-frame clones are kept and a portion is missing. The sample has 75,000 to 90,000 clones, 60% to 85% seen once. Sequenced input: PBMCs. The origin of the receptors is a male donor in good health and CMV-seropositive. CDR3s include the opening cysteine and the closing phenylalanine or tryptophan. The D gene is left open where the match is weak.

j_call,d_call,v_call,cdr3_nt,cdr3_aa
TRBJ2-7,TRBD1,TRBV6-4,TGTGCCAGCAGTATCACAGGGGACTCCTACGAGCAGTACTTC,CASSITGDSYEQYF
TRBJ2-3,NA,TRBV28,TGTGCCAGCAGTTCCCAAGGGGGGGGCAGGACAGATACGCAGTATTTT,CASSSQGGGRTDTQYF
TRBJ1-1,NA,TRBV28,TGTGCCAGCAGCTGGGGAGGGGGTGGTGAAGCTTTCTTT,CASSWGGGGEAFF
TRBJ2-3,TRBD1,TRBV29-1,TGCAGCGTGGGGACAGGGGGGACAGATACGCAGTATTTT,CSVGTGGTDTQYF
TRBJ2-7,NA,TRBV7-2,TGTGCCAGCAGCTTAGTGACAGGAGCCCCCTACGAGCAGTACTTC,CASSLVTGAPYEQYF
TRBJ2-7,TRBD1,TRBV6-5,TGTGCCAGCAGCACGGACAGGGGTGTTTACGAGCAGTACTTC,CASSTDRGVYEQYF
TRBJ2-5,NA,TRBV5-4,TGTGCCAGCAGCTTGCAGGGCTCGGAGGAGACCCAGTACTTC,CASSLQGSEETQYF
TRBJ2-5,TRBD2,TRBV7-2,TGTGCCAGCAGCTCGTTAGCGGGGTCCCCCGGGACCCAGTACTTC,CASSSLAGSPGTQYF
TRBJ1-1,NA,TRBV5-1,TGCGCCAGCATCCTAAACACAGGGAACACTGAAGCTTTCTTT,CASILNTGNTEAFF
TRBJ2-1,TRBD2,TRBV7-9,TGTGCCAGCAGCGGCCGTCGGACTAGCGGGGGGGCTAACAATGAGCAGTTCTTC,CASSGRRTSGGANNEQFF
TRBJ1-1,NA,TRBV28,TGTGCCAGCACCGCCGAGAGGGTGTTCACTGAAGCTTTCTTT,CASTAERVFTEAFF
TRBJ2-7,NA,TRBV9,TGTGCCAGCAGCGTTGCCCCGGGCTACGAGCAGTACTTC,CASSVAPGYEQYF
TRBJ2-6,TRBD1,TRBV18,TGTGCCAGCTCATCCCCCCGGGACAGTGGCGTCCTGACTTTC,CASSSPRDSGVLTF
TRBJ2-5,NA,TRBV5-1,TGCGCCAGCAGCACAGGGACCCCCCAAGAGACCCAGTACTTC,CASSTGTPQETQYF
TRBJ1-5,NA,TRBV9,TGTGCCAGCAGCCCCCACGGGGGGGGTTCGCGACAGCCCCAGCATTTT,CASSPHGGGSRQPQHF
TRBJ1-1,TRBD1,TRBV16,TGTGCCAGCAGCCAAGGACAGGGCACTGAAGCTTTCTTT,CASSQGQGTEAFF
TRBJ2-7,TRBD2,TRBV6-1,TGTGCCAGCAGTGAAGCGGGCGGGAGGATTTACGAGCAGTACTTC,CASSEAGGRIYEQYF